The clone carrying this T cell receptor beta chain was counted only a few times. No antigen is known for it. From approximately 430 ng of RNA, a library with molecular barcoded alpha/delta and beta/gamma adaptors was made. Each CDR3 protein is one row after TCRdb ran MiXCR on the reads. The sample holds about 130,000 distinct CDR3 sequences, around 13% seen once. The data stem from a study of read filtering for tumor transcriptome and immune sequencing. Study-wide findings and caveats: Without single-read clonotypes, shared clonotype proportions correlated more between IR-seq and RNA-seq. IR-seq captured clonotypes deeper and more reliably than RNA-seq.

The clonotype originates from a donor at least 40 years old with multiple myeloma. The specimen was a population of CD138-negative cells sorted from bone marrow.

The CDR3 nucleotides read TGTGCCAGCAGGAGGGTGGGGGAGACCCAGTACTTC. Its translation is CASRRVGETQYF. The chain is built from TRBV5-4 and TRBJ2-5; D possibly corresponds to TRBD2 (5 bases). Germline-derived CDR1 and CDR2 are SGHNT and YYREEE (reference sequence). Trimming stripped 5 bases from V and 5 bases from J, with 10 bases between. The CDR3 spans 12 residues.